This TCR beta chain was found in a study of T cell responses to AZD1222 COVID-19 vaccine. Study results and limitations: Only a handful of AZD1222 recipients, roughly six in all, had baseline seropositivity. Females outnumbered males among donors, who were mostly white British; clonal diversity was possibly underestimated. Vaccination with two AZD1222 doses was followed by a rise in Spike-specific TCR breadth and depth.

Sequenced by immunoSEQ multiplex PCR; TCRdb stores in-frame clones only, minus some. The sample has some 150,000 clones, 93% seen once. Notes on this clone: Its antigen is unknown.

This sequence originates from an adult in good health. Sequenced here: peripheral blood, sampled on day 0 of AZD1222 vaccination.

The CDR3 DNA follows: TGCGCCAGCAGCAAAACAGGGCGCAATCAGCCCCAGCATTTT. Its translation is CASSKTGRNQPQHF. The rearrangement joins TRBV4-1 to TRBJ1-5, with D tentatively TRBD1 (6 bases). The germline V gene has CDR1 MGHRA and CDR2 YSYEKL. V was cut by 5 bases and J by 2 bases, with 10 bases left in between. The CDR3 spans 14 residues.